These 16 T cell receptor beta chains share one sample of origin, sequenced in a study of beta chain features in type 1 diabetes. Of the isolated RNA, all was reverse transcribed, and so the sequenced material was expressed TCRB transcripts. Sequencing used immunoSEQ multiplex PCR; TCRdb keeps in-frame clones, though not all of them. The data show over 500,000 clones, with roughly a sixth seen just once and approximately 0.087% held by the top ten. Sequenced input: naive CD4+ T cells from blood. Every receptor here comes from a man aged 18 to 30 in good health.

The count of this clone is one. V usage is TRBV10-2 and J usage is TRBJ2-7; D is ambiguous. CDR1 WSHSY and CDR2 SAAADI come from the germline V gene. Between the trimmed V and J ends, which lost 4 bases and 0 bases, there was a span of 7 bases. This CDR3 comprises 13 residues. In DNA, the CDR3 is TGCGCCAGCAGTGCACAGATCTCCTACGAGCAGTACTTC. Its translation: CASSAQISYEQYF.

This clone has just a few counts. Other DNA sequences from this sample encode an identical CDR3 as well. The rearrangement links TRBV10-3 to TRBJ2-5, with 10 bases aligning to TRBD1. Germline V gives CDR1 ENHRY, CDR2 SYGVKD. The CDR3 is made up of 16 amino acids. The trim removed 2 bases at V and 6 bases at J, leaving 9 bases unmatched. The CDR3 DNA is TGTGCCATCAGTGAGGGGTCCGGGACAGGGGTAAAGACCCAGTACTTC. Its translation: CAISEGSGTGVKTQYF.

This clone turned up a few times. The chain is built from TRBV4-3 and TRBJ2-2; TRBD2 matches 11 bases. The germline CDR1 and CDR2 sequences are LGHNA and YSLEER. This CDR3 is 18 amino acids long. J was trimmed by 8 bases and V by 0 bases; bases with no gene match: 11. CDR3 nucleotides: TGCGCCAGCAGCCAAGAGGGACTAGCGGTCTCCTTCGGAGGGGAGCTGTTTTTT. This sequence encodes CASSQEGLAVSFGGELFF.

The chain links TRBV30 to TRBJ1-5; a possible D gene is TRBD1 (5 bases). Trimming pared 2 bases from V and 1 base from J, leaving 12 bases between. The CDR3 runs 15 residues. Germline V gives CDR1 GTSNPN, CDR2 SVGIG (reference sequence). The CDR3 DNA reads as TGTGCCTGGAGTTCCCAGGGTAGGAGCAATCAGCCCCAGCATTTT. Translating gives CAWSSQGRSNQPQHF.

The chain combines TRBV2 with TRBJ2-7; 13 bases are a match to TRBD2. The V gene's germline CDR1 is SNHLY and CDR2 FYNNEI. Germline trimming cut 6 bases from V and 1 base from J; bases unmatched to any gene: 12. The CDR3 extends over 18 amino acids. The CDR3 DNA reads TGTGCCAGCAGGCAGGGTGGACTAGCGGGGGCCCTGTCCTACGAGCAGTACTTC. This gives the protein CASRQGGLAGALSYEQYF. Full variable domain (rest looked up from reference TRBV2 and TRBJ2-7): EPEVTQTPSHQVTQMGQEVILRCVPISNHLYFYWYRQILGQKVEFLVSFYNNEISEKSEIFDDQFSVERPDGSNFTLKIRSTKLEDSAMYFCASRQGGLAGALSYEQYFGPGTRLTVT.

This rearrangement joins TRBV9 to TRBJ2-3; 14 nucleotides match TRBD2. V gave up 2 bases and J gave up 0 bases; unmatched junction bases: 8. CDR3 length: 19 amino acids. Germline V gives CDR1 SGDLS, CDR2 YYNGEE. The CDR3 loop is CASSVAGLAGAPSTDTQYF. DNA for the CDR3: TGTGCCAGCAGCGTCGCGGGACTAGCGGGAGCCCCTAGCACAGATACGCAGTATTTT.

The gene calls are TRBV28 and TRBJ2-7; D is unresolved. This CDR3 is 12 amino acids long. V was cut by 1 base and J by 6 bases, with 7 bases left in between. Germline V gene sequence: CDR1 MDHEN, CDR2 SYDVKM. The chain's CDR3 is CASSLSGFEQYF. The CDR3 nucleotides are TGTGCCAGCAGTTTATCGGGTTTCGAGCAGTACTTC.

V usage is TRBV18 and J usage is TRBJ1-2; D unclear. CDR3 length: 14 amino acids. The ends were cut back, 6 bases at V and 3 bases at J, with 14 bases in the middle. The V gene's germline CDR1 is KGHSH and CDR2 LQKENI. The CDR3 DNA reads TGTGCCAGCTCCATGTTGTCGGGAGACTATGGCTACACCTTC. Protein: CASSMLSGDYGYTF. Based on the CDR3 plus reference TRBV18 and TRBJ1-2, the full variable domain is NAGVMQNPRHLVRRRGQEARLRCSPMKGHSHVYWYRQLPEEGLKFMVYLQKENIIDESGMPKERFSAEFPKEGPSILRIQQVVRGDSAAYFCASSMLSGDYGYTFGSGTRLTVV.

The chain couples TRBV11-2 to TRBJ2-3; no firm D call. The V and J ends lost 0 bases and 5 bases respectively, with 12 bases between them. Germline V lookup: CDR1 SGHAT, CDR2 FQNNGV. The CDR3 consists of 15 residues. CDR3 sequence reads: CASSLDTSREDTQYF. Written as DNA, the CDR3 is TGTGCCAGCAGCTTAGATACGTCTAGGGAAGATACGCAGTATTTT.

This clone was recorded a few times. The CDR3 loop reads CASVPGQNQPQHF. The CDR3 DNA follows: TGTGCCAGCGTTCCGGGACAGAATCAGCCCCAGCATTTT. V is TRBV6-6 and J is TRBJ1-5, with TRBD1 identical over 7 bases. This CDR3 has 13 amino acids. J was trimmed by 4 bases and V by 8 bases; bases with no gene match: 5. CDR1 and CDR2 (germline): MNHNY, SVGAGI (reference sequence).

The genes are TRBV5-4 and TRBJ2-1; D perhaps matches TRBD2 (5 bases). This CDR3 comprises 14 residues. Germline lookup yields CDR1 SGHNT and CDR2 YYREEE (reference sequence). Trimming stripped 4 bases from V and 9 bases from J, with 17 bases between. This CDR3 reads CASSQGPPRGEQFF. The CDR3 nucleotides read TGTGCCAGCAGCCAAGGGCCTCCCCGGGGTGAGCAGTTCTTC.

This clone was seen a few times. The V call is TRBV7-9, the J call TRBJ1-2; the D gene is possibly TRBD1 (6 bases). Trimming removed 4 bases at V and 6 bases at J, with 15 bases between. The CDR3 has 14 residues. Germline CDR1 reads SEHNR; CDR2 reads FQNEAQ (reference sequence). The chain's CDR3 is CASSSRLGAHGYTF. CDR3 DNA: TGTGCCAGCAGCTCACGGCTGGGGGCCCATGGCTACACCTTC.

The rearrangement links TRBV27 to TRBJ2-2, with 10 bases that match TRBD2. The germline V gene has CDR1 MNHEY and CDR2 SMNVEV (reference sequence). The V segment lost 2 bases and the J segment 7 bases; nucleotides outside the gene matches: 7. The CDR3 is made up of 16 amino acids. The CDR3 here is CASSLVLAGAGGELFF. In DNA, the CDR3 is TGTGCCAGCAGTTTAGTTCTAGCGGGAGCTGGCGGGGAGCTGTTTTTT.

The chain has TRBV21-1 and TRBJ2-1; the tabulated D call, TRBD2, remains unverified against the DNA. TRBV21-1 is termed a pseudogene. The CDR3 contains 13 residues. The CDR3 sequence: CASSKSTPGLAFF. The CDR3 DNA follows: TGTGCCAGCAGCAAGTCAACTCCGGGACTAGCGTTCTTC.

The V and J genes are TRBV7-2 and TRBJ2-4, with 9 bases matching TRBD2. Germline trimming cut 6 bases from V and 2 bases from J; bases unmatched to any gene: 5. Germline V gene sequence: CDR1 SGHTA, CDR2 FQGNSA. The CDR3 length is 15 residues. This CDR3 is CASSYSGSTKNIQYF. The CDR3 DNA sequence: TGTGCCAGCAGTTATAGCGGGAGTACCAAAAACATTCAGTACTTC.

This rearrangement joins TRBV9 to TRBJ2-5; D call uncertain. This CDR3 contains 13 residues. Germline V gene lookup returns CDR1 SGDLS and CDR2 YYNGEE. V lost 3 bases and J lost 5, with 11 bases in between. This CDR3 reads CASSARAGETQYF. The CDR3 DNA follows: TGTGCCAGCAGCGCCCGGGCCGGGGAGACCCAGTACTTC.